This T cell receptor beta chain was documented in a study of post-analysis software for immune sequencing data. Study-wide points: Diversity measured as normalized Chao1 was significantly lower in multiple sclerosis patients than in controls. A few TRBV segments occurring more often in patients than controls included TRBV5-6, TRBV5-1 and TRBV20-1.

V was pared by 2 bases and J by 8 bases, with 14 bases between. CDR1 SGHRS and CDR2 YFSETQ come from the germline V gene. The CDR3 sequence is 14 residues long. As for this clonotype: Its antigen is undetermined.

Libraries were made from TCR beta cDNA, and they carried unique molecular identifiers. A single record per CDR3 protein comes from TCRdb applying MiXCR to the PCR reads. The table includes roughly 670,000 distinct CDR3 sequences, 59% detected once. The TCR sequence derives from a girl aged 2-15 years with multiple sclerosis. V usage is TRBV5-1 and J usage is TRBJ2-1; a weak D match, TRBD2 (5 bases). Sample: blood. The CDR3 sequence: CASSLMRVGDEQFF. The CDR3 DNA reads TGCGCCAGCAGCTTAATGCGGGTTGGTGATGAGCAGTTCTTC.